This TCR beta chain was identified during a study of type 1 and type 2 diabetes patients. Study-level information: Magnetic bead positive selection isolated CD4+ or CD8+ T cells from PBMCs.

Amplification started from genomic DNA. The TCR beta CDR3 region was amplified using 30 forward and 13 reverse primers. TCRdb passed the multiplex PCR reads through MiXCR, listing each CDR3 protein once. The table includes about 270,000 distinct CDR3 sequences, 47% detected once. This CDR3 region has 16 residues. V was pared by 6 bases and J by 7 bases, with 24 bases between. CDR1 is MGHDK and CDR2 is SYGVNS in the germline V gene. The sequence derives from a man between 18 and 35 years old with type 2 diabetes. The source material was peripheral blood mononuclear cells (PBMCs). The gene calls are TRBV25-1 and TRBJ2-5; possibly TRBD1 for D (6 bases). The CDR3 loop is CASSLPHQDSIGTQYF. In DNA, the CDR3 is TGTGCCAGCAGCCTACCCCACCAGGACAGCATCGGGACCCAGTACTTC.